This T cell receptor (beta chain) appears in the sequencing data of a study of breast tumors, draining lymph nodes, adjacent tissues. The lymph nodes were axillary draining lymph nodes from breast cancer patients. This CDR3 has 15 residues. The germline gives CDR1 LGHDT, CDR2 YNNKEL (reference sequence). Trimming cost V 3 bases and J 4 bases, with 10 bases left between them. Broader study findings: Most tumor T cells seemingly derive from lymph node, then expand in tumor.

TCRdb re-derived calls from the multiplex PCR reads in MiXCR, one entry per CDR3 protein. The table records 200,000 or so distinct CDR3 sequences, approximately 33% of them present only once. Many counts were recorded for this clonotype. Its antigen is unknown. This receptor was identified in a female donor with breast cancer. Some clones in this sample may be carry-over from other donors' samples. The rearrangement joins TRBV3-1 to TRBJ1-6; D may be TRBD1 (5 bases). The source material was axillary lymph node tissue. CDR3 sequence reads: CASSQGRTYNSPLHF. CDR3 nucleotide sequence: TGTGCCAGCAGCCAGGGGCGAACGTATAATTCACCCCTCCACTTT.